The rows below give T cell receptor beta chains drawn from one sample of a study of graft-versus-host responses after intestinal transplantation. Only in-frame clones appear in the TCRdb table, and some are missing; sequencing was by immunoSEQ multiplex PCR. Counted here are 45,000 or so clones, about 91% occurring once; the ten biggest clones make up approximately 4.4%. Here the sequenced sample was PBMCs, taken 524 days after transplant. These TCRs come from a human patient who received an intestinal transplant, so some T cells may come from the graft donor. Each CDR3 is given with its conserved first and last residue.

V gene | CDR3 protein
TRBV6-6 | CASSLNEKLFF
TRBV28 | CASSLRRGGYEQYF
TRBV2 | CASSATTGVGNQPQHF
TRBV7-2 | CASSSRQFGNNEQFF
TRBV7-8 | CASSLQTGVVRDSPLHF
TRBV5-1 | CASSLDVGTGAEAFF
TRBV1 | CTSNQEVGAQYF
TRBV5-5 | CASSLEWYEQYF
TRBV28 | CASKIGSSPLHF
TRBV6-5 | CASTGLAGAYEQYF
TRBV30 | CAWSRQGVEISQYF
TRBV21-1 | CASSPIAEPYEQYF
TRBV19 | CASSPSGPPFSYEQYF
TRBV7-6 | CASSLEAAGTAEQYF
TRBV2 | CASSDRVWGEQYF
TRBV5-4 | CASSARTSGPRETQYF
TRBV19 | CASSQLAASTDTQYF
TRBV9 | CASSVAGKNQPQHF
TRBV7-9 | CASSLGRAKNIQYF
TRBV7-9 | CASSPGQRDAFF
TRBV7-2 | CASKPNSRLAQRSYEQYF
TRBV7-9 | CASSSHRDRINEQFF